The sequence of this TCR beta chain was determined in a study of radiotherapy plus CTLA-4 blockade in lung cancer (dated by TCRdb to the late 2010s). For context, the study as a whole: Objective responses were observed in approximately 18% of enrolled patients, and disease control was achieved in approximately 30%. The paper's findings and limits, for the study overall: TCR clones derived from tumors expanded in peripheral blood after treatment with radiotherapy and ipilimumab. Early dynamic changes in blood T cell clones, together with increased serum interferon-beta after radiation, were reported as the strongest predictors of response.

Library prep was done by the immunoSEQ multiplex PCR assay. TCRdb holds this immuneACCESS table with in-frame rearrangements only. Some clones are missing; in checked studies, unresolved V genes explain under half, and the rest has no known cause. In all, the sample holds 20,000 or so clones, and roughly 83% of those were seen once. The ten most abundant clones make up 23% of the sample. With regard to this clone: The specificity of this receptor is unknown. Within one base of it there is no much larger clone, and no base qualities were kept.

In this study, focal radiation therapy paired with CTLA-4 blockade (ipilimumab) was tested in patients who had chemo-refractory metastatic non-small-cell lung cancer. From the germline V gene, CDR1 is MGHRA and CDR2 is YSYEKL. The CDR3 holds 16 amino acids from the cysteine to the phenylalanine. The kept DNA is CDR3 alone, 48 bases in frame from the first base. The junction shows trimming of 4 bases on V and 4 bases on J, plus 19 bases between the germline ends. This TCR was sampled from a human donor with non-small cell lung cancer whose response to radiotherapy plus ipilimumab could not be evaluated. The chain is encoded by TRBV4-1 joined to TRBJ1-2, and perhaps TRBD1 as D gene, on 5 matching bases. Sequencing was performed on peripheral blood, taken from a patient treated with radiotherapy plus ipilimumab. The CDR3 reads as follows: CASSRRLTEIGYGYTF. The sequenced DNA is TGCGCCAGCAGCCGACGACTGACAGAAATCGGCTATGGCTACACCTTC.